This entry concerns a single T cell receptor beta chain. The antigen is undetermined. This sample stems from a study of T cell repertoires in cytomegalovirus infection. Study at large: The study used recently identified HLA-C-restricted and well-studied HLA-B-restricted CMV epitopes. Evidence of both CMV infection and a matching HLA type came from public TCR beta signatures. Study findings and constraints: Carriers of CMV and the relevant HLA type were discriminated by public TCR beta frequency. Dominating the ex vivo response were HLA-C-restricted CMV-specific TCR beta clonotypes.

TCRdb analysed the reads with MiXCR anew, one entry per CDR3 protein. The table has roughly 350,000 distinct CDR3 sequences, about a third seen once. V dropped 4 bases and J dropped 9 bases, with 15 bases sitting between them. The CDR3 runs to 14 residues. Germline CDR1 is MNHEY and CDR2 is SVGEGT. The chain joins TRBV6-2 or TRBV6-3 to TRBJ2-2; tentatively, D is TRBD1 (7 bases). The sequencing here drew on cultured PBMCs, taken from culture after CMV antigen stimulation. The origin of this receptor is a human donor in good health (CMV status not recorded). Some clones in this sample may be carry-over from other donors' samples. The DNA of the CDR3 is TGTGCCAGCAGTTTCCGCGGGACAGACAGGGAGCTGTTTTTT. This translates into CASSFRGTDRELFF.